This T cell receptor beta chain comes out of a study of T cells in Graves' hyperthyroidism and ophthalmopathy. The overall study: Peripheral blood draws took place at initial diagnosis, ahead of any treatment.

The V gene's germline CDR1 is LNHNV and CDR2 YYDKDF (reference sequence). The CDR3 loop spans 15 amino acids. Trimming removed 8 bases at V and 11 bases at J, with 24 bases between. A few counts support this clonotype. TCR beta CDR3 regions were amplified from RNA transcripts. First-round RT-PCR of the TCR CDR3 relied on the HTBI primer set. A single record per CDR3 protein comes from TCRdb applying MiXCR to the multiplex PCR reads. The sample records around 300,000 distinct CDR3 sequences, about 15% being singletons. When ophthalmopathy did not progress within 18 months, Graves' hyperthyroidism was considered stable. PBMCs came from 8.5 to 10 ml fresh peripheral blood.

This chain connects TRBV15 to TRBJ2-2; D may be TRBD2 (5 bases). Sequenced material: blood. This clonotype originated in a woman in her 30s with Graves' hyperthyroidism. The CDR3 spells CATHLTMDSTSELFF. CDR3 nucleotide sequence: TGTGCCACCCATTTAACCATGGACTCTACCAGCGAGCTGTTTTTT. Full variable domain (missing parts from reference TRBV15 and TRBJ2-2): DAMVIQNPRYQVTQFGKPVTLSCSQTLNHNVMYWYQQKSSQAPKLLFHYYDKDFNNEADTPDNFQSRRPNTSFCFLDIRSPGLGDTAMYLCATHLTMDSTSELFFGEGSRLTVL.